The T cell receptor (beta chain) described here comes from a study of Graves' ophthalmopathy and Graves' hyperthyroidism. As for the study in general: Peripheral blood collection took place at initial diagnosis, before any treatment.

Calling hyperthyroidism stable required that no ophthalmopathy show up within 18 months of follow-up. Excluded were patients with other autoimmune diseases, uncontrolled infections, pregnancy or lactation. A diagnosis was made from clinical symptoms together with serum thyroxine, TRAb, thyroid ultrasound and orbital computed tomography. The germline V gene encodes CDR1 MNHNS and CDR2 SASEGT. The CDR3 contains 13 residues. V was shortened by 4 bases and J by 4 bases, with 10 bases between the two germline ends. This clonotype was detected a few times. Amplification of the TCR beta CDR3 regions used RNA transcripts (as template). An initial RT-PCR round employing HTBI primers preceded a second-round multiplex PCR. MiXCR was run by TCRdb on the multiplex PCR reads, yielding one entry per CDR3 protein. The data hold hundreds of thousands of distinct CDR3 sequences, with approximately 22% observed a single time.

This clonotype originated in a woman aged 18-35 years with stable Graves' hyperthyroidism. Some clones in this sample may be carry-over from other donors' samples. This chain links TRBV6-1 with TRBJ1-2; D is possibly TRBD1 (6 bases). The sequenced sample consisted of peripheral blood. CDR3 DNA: TGTGCCAGCAGTGCTCCGGACAGCTATGGCTACACCTTC. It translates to CASSAPDSYGYTF.